This paragraph covers one T cell receptor (beta chain) sequence. Its antigen is unknown. The sample comes from a study of T cell repertoires in cytomegalovirus infection. Across the study: The authors relied on CMV epitopes, both recently identified HLA-C-restricted and well-studied HLA-B-restricted. Indicated by public TCR beta signatures were CMV infection and matching HLA type. Overall study results and limits: HLA-C-restricted, CMV-specific TCR beta clonotypes were dominant ex vivo.

TCRdb called the reads again in MiXCR, with one record for every CDR3 protein. The sample has 370,000 or so distinct CDR3 sequences; approximately 30% are singletons. V lost 5 bases and J lost 1, with 12 bases in between. The CDR3 sequence is 16 residues long. CDR1 is SGHAT and CDR2 is FQNNGV in the germline V gene. The receptor was isolated from a human donor in good health (CMV status not recorded). Some clones in this sample may be carry-over from other donors' samples. Sequenced here: cultured PBMCs, sampled from culture after CMV antigen stimulation. The chain uses TRBV11-2 and TRBJ2-6; D not resolved. The CDR3 nucleotides read TGTGCCAGCAGCCCATCCCGCCTTTCTGGGGCCAACGTCCTGACTTTC. Translating it yields CASSPSRLSGANVLTF. Variable domain in full (rest from reference TRBV11-2 and TRBJ2-6): EAGVAQSPRYKIIEKRQSVAFWCNPISGHATLYWYQQILGQGPKLLIQFQNNGVVDDSQLPKDRFSAERLKGVDSTLKIQPAKLEDSAVYLCASSPSRLSGANVLTFGAGSRLTVL.